The source of this T cell receptor (beta chain) is a study of PD-L1 blockade in urothelial cancer. On the study more broadly: Researchers looked at the blood 3 weeks (second dose) and 6 weeks after treatment began. Study outcomes and limitations: Tumor-linked clones in blood grew more by 3 weeks in durable-benefit patients.

In regard to this clone: Its antigen remains unknown.

CDR1 is SQVTM and CDR2 is ANQGSEA in the germline V gene. V lost 3 bases, J lost 11 bases, and 10 bases stayed unmatched. This CDR3 region has 13 residues. The time point is: pretreatment peripheral blood. Sampling of each patient yielded between 1 and 8 specimens, collected pretreatment and on-treatment. Synthetic templates analogous to TCR were spiked into all PCRs individually. The protocol was immunoSEQ multiplex PCR, while the TCRdb copy is restricted to in-frame clones and leaves out a portion. The table lists tens of thousands of clones, around 90% of them singletons, with under 2% in the top ten.

This sequence was found in a man aged 55 to 70 with urothelial cancer. J is TRBJ2-7 and V is TRBV29-1; 10 nucleotides line up with TRBD2. Specimen: PBMCs, collected around atezolizumab (anti-PD-L1) treatment. CDR3 coding DNA: TGCAGCGTTGATAGACTAGCGGGCTCGGAGAAGTACTTC. Its translation: CSVDRLAGSEKYF.